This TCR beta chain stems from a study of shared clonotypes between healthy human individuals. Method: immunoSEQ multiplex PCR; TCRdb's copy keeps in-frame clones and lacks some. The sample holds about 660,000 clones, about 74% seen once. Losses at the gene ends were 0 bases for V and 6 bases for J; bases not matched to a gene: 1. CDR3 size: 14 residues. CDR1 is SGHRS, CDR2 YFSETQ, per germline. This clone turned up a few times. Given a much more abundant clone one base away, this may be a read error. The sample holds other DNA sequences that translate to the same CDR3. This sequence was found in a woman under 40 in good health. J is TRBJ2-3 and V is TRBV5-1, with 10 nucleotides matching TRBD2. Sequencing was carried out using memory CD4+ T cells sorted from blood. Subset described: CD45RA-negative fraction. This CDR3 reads CASSLASGSDTQYF. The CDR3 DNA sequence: TGCGCCAGCAGCTTGGCTAGCGGGAGCGATACGCAGTATTTT. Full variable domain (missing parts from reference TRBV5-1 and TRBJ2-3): KAGVTQTPRYLIKTRGQQVTLSCSPISGHRSVSWYQQTPGQGLQFLFEYFSETQRNKGNFPGRFSGRQFSNSRSEMNVSTLELGDSALYLCASSLASGSDTQYFGPGTRLTVL.